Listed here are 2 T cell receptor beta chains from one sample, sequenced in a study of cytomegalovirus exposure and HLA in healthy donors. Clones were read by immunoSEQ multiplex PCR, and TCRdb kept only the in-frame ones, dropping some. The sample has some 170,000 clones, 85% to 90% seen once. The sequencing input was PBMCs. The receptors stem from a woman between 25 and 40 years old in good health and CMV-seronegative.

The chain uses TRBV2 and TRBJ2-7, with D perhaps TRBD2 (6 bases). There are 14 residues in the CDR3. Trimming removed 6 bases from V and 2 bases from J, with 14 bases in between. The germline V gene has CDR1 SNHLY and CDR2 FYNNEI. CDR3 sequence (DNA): TGTGCCAGCAGGATCACCCGGGAGACCTACGAGCAGTACTTC. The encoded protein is CASRITRETYEQYF.

CDR3 in DNA: TGCGCCAGCAGCTTGGCCTGGCGGGGGGTATACAATGAGCAGTTCTTC. Amino acid sequence: CASSLAWRGVYNEQFF. This chain uses TRBV5-1 with TRBJ2-1, with 8 bases matching TRBD2. The CDR3 is 16 residues long. Germline values: CDR1 SGHRS, CDR2 YFSETQ. Trimming cost V 0 bases and J 4 bases; bases outside gene matches: 6.